This entry is about one TCR beta chain. This sample stems from a study of regulatory dendritic cells for organ transplantation. The assay was immunoSEQ multiplex PCR, and TCRdb's table has in-frame clones only and misses some. The sample shows around 30,000 clones, about four fifths of them seen only once. The CDR3 runs to 16 residues. CDR1 and CDR2 (germline): SGHVS, FNYEAQ. J gave up 4 bases and V 2 bases, and 11 bases lay outside the gene matches. This clonotype was sampled from a human donor in good health. Input material: naive CD8+ T cells from blood. Indicated subset: CD45RA+ naive T cells. The V and J genes are TRBV7-6 and TRBJ2-7; 7 nucleotides line up with TRBD2. The CDR3: CASSLIGEGITYEQYF. CDR3 DNA sequence: TGTGCCAGCAGCTTAATTGGGGAGGGGATAACATACGAGCAGTACTTC. Variable domain in full (rest from reference TRBV7-6 and TRBJ2-7): GAGVSQSPRYKVTKRGQDVALRCDPISGHVSLYWYRQALGQGPEFLTYFNYEAQQDKSGLPNDRFSAERPEGSISTLTIQRTEQRDSAMYRCASSLIGEGITYEQYFGPGTRLTVT.